Described below is a single TCR beta chain sequence and its context. These data are taken from a study of blood T cell repertoires in COVID-19. Study as a whole: Researchers got acute and convalescent COVID-19 samples from the United States, Italy and Spain.

The CDR3 is made up of 18 amino acids. V lost 5 bases to trimming and J lost 5 bases; unmatched junction nucleotides: 19. Germline CDR1 and CDR2: KGHSH and LQKENI. Per the original data handling: Counts of nucleated cells, estimated from reference gene primer amplification, were obtained. Libraries were prepared by immunoSEQ multiplex PCR; TCRdb keeps only in-frame clonotypes and omits some of them. D and trimming come from the DNA, and the V and J calls and clone size come from that table. The sample lists hundreds of thousands of clones, approximately 82% occurring once. Sequencing was done on a sample of peripheral blood. The chain couples TRBV18 to TRBJ1-2; 8 nucleotides match TRBD1. This TCR derives from a woman in her 70s with active or convalescent COVID-19. The CDR3 DNA sequence: TGTGCCAGCTCATCGACAGGGGAGCCACCCTCGGGCTCTTATGGCTACACCTTC. Its protein is CASSSTGEPPSGSYGYTF.